The 25 T cell receptor beta chains reported below all come from one sample, sequenced in a study of T-cell memory formation after mild COVID-19. TCRdb ran MiXCR on the 5' RACE reads and lists one entry per CDR3 protein. This table holds 500,000 to 600,000 distinct CDR3 sequences, approximately 19% found once. Material: PBMCs or a T cell subset sorted from them (not recorded which). The receptors stem from an adult woman who had mild COVID-19 (a few samples of this study predate the infection). Cell type and time point are not known.

This clonotype was counted between two and nine times. This chain connects TRBV5-1 to TRBJ2-1; perhaps TRBD1 as D (6 bases). The CDR3 covers 19 residues. V lost 1 base and J 5 bases, leaving 25 bases between the germline ends. CDR1 SGHRS and CDR2 YFSETQ come from the germline V gene. The CDR3 coding sequence is TGCGCCAGCAGCTTGCGGCCGGCGACTGGACAGAAAAAGAACAATGAGCAGTTCTTC. Translating it yields CASSLRPATGQKKNNEQFF.

The chain is built from TRBV28 and TRBJ1-1, with D possibly being TRBD1 (5 bases). Looked up from germline, CDR1 is MDHEN and CDR2 is SYDVKM. Deletions cut 4 bases from V and 7 bases from J, with 13 bases between. There are 13 residues in the CDR3. CDR3 amino acids: CASSSHDRIEAFF. CDR3 in DNA: TGTGCCAGCAGTTCTCACGACAGAATTGAAGCTTTCTTT.

In its sample, this clonotype was seen a few times. J is TRBJ2-5 and V is TRBV5-1, with TRBD2 as a possible D gene (5 bases). The CDR3 has 16 residues. Germline values: CDR1 SGHRS, CDR2 YFSETQ. Deletions cut 2 bases from V and 0 bases from J, with 14 bases between. In DNA form, the CDR3 reads TGCGCCAGCAGCTTAAATAGACGGGGAAACCAAGAGACCCAGTACTTC. Its protein product is CASSLNRRGNQETQYF.

This clonotype was seen a single time. This chain connects TRBV7-2 to TRBJ2-7, with a possible D match to TRBD2 (7 bases). The germline V gene has CDR1 SGHTA and CDR2 FQGNSA. Trimming cost V 11 bases and J 4 bases, with 21 bases left between them. This CDR3 comprises 14 residues. The chain's CDR3 is CASGPGGQGYEQYF. The CDR3 DNA sequence: TGTGCCTCGGGGCCCGGGGGGCAAGGGTACGAGCAGTACTTC.

The rearrangement joins TRBV7-8 to TRBJ2-1, with TRBD1 matching 9 bases. The V and J ends lost 5 bases and 8 bases, in that order; junction bases with no gene match: 7. The CDR3 runs 14 residues. Germline lookup yields CDR1 SGHVS and CDR2 FQNEAQ. The CDR3 coding sequence is TGTGCCAGCAGCCGGGACAGGGATGGGTATGAGCAGTTCTTC. Protein: CASSRDRDGYEQFF.

The chain uses TRBV24-1 and TRBJ2-3; D unclear. The germline V gene has CDR1 KGHDR and CDR2 SFDVKD. The V end lost 1 base, the J end lost 3 bases, and 13 bases lay between the germline ends. This CDR3 is built from 16 residues. In nucleotides, the CDR3 is TGTGCCACCAGTGATTTAGCGTCTCGGTCAACAGATACGCAGTATTTT. This codes for CATSDLASRSTDTQYF.

This clonotype was counted a few times. The chain uses TRBV7-2 and TRBJ2-1; D may match TRBD1 or TRBD2 (5 bases each). Germline V gene sequence: CDR1 SGHTA, CDR2 FQGNSA. The CDR3 contains 15 residues. The V gene lost 5 bases and the J gene lost 12 bases, with 23 bases spanning the gap. The CDR3 region is CASSPPFGALPSQFF. CDR3 sequence (DNA): TGTGCCAGCAGCCCACCTTTCGGGGCCCTACCGTCGCAGTTCTTC.

This clonotype was seen only a few times. The V and J genes are TRBV4-1 and TRBJ2-5; no clear D gene. Trimming removed 1 base at V and 3 bases at J, with 6 bases between. Germline values: CDR1 MGHRA, CDR2 YSYEKL. The CDR3 consists of 13 residues. In DNA form, the CDR3 reads TGCGCCAGCAGCCAAGTAGTAGAAGAGACCCAGTACTTC. Protein: CASSQVVEETQYF.

This clonotype occurred a few times. V is TRBV2 and J is TRBJ2-2; the D gene could be TRBD1 or TRBD2 (6 bases each). Looked up from germline, CDR1 is SNHLY and CDR2 is FYNNEI. CDR3 length equals 15 residues. V was shortened by 0 bases and J by 3 bases, with 8 bases between the two germline ends. DNA of the CDR3: TGTGCCAGCAGTGAAGCGGGGGGCGACACCGGGGAGCTGTTTTTT. It is translated as CASSEAGGDTGELFF.

This clonotype occurred a few times. The chain employs TRBV6-5 and TRBJ2-5; D may match TRBD1 or TRBD2 (5 bases each). V was trimmed by 5 bases and J by 5 bases, leaving 12 bases between them. Germline-derived CDR1 and CDR2 are MNHEY and SVGAGI. The CDR3 is 13 amino acids. This chain's CDR3 is CASSGGPRETQYF. For the CDR3, the DNA is TGTGCCAGCAGTGGGGGACCGAGGGAGACCCAGTACTTC.

This clonotype was observed a few times. The rearrangement joins TRBV18 to TRBJ2-7, with D maybe TRBD1 (6 bases). The V end lost 1 base, the J end lost 2 bases, and 12 bases lay between the germline ends. The CDR3 contains 15 residues. Germline CDR1 reads KGHSH; CDR2 reads LQKENI. Here the CDR3 reads CASSPLRDKAYEQYF. The CDR3 region has the DNA TGTGCCAGCTCACCACTTAGGGACAAAGCCTACGAGCAGTACTTC.

The chain joins TRBV24-1 to TRBJ2-5; 10 bases are a match to TRBD1. The germline gives CDR1 KGHDR, CDR2 SFDVKD. The CDR3 covers 15 residues. Unmatched junction bases numbered 4, after V lost 3 bases and J lost 4 bases. The CDR3 nucleotides read TGTGCCACCAGTGATCCAGACAGGGGGCTAGAGACCCAGTACTTC. Its protein product is CATSDPDRGLETQYF.

V gene TRBV15 combines with J gene TRBJ1-1; 12 bases align to TRBD1. With 1 base clipped from V and 2 bases from J, the junction kept 5 bases outside the gene matches. The CDR3 is 17 amino acids. Germline-derived CDR1 and CDR2 are LNHNV and YYDKDF (reference sequence). CDR3 bases: TGTGCCACCAGCAGAGTTTGGGACAGGGGGCTAAACACTGAAGCTTTCTTT. This gives the protein CATSRVWDRGLNTEAFF.

The gene calls are TRBV4-2 and TRBJ2-4; the D gene is possibly TRBD2 (5 bases). Trimming removed 0 bases at V and 7 bases at J, with 16 bases between. This CDR3 has 16 residues. Germline CDR1 and CDR2: LGHNA and YNFKEQ. The CDR3 region is CASSQDRSSGGNIQYF. The CDR3 DNA follows: TGTGCCAGCAGCCAAGACCGGAGCAGCGGCGGGAACATTCAGTACTTC.

This clonotype was counted only a few times. This chain uses TRBV5-1 with TRBJ2-7; TRBD1 aligns across 7 bases. CDR1 is SGHRS, CDR2 YFSETQ, per germline. The CDR3 is made up of 14 amino acids. After removal of 0 bases from V and 5 bases from J, the junction contained 5 bases not matched to a gene. The CDR3 sequence: CASSLEGQENEQYF. As DNA, the CDR3 is TGCGCCAGCAGCTTGGAAGGACAGGAGAACGAGCAGTACTTC.

This clonotype came up many times. The chain joins TRBV6-5 to TRBJ1-5, with D perhaps TRBD1 (5 bases). Trimming left V 6 bases short and J 1 base short, with 10 bases between. CDR3 size: 14 residues. Germline CDR1 MNHEY, CDR2 SVGAGI. CDR3 region: CASSQGVSNQPQHF. The DNA for the CDR3 is TGTGCCAGCAGCCAGGGAGTGAGCAATCAGCCCCAGCATTTT.

This chain joins TRBV15 and TRBJ2-3; D is uncertain. The CDR3 is made up of 14 amino acids. Looked up from germline, CDR1 is LNHNV and CDR2 is YYDKDF (reference sequence). The V gene lost 1 base and the J gene lost 7 bases, with 12 bases spanning the gap. CDR3 amino acids: CATSRAGLLNTQYF. CDR3 DNA sequence: TGTGCCACCAGCAGAGCAGGCCTCTTAAATACGCAGTATTTT.

The chain couples TRBV29-1 to TRBJ1-1, with unresolved D. There are 10 residues in the CDR3. V lost 7 bases and J 3 bases, leaving 6 bases between the germline ends. Germline assignment: CDR1 SQVTM and CDR2 ANQGSEA. CDR3 region: CSGGYTEAFF. For the CDR3, the DNA is TGCAGCGGTGGATACACTGAAGCTTTCTTT.

This clonotype was counted only a few times. The chain links TRBV5-1 to TRBJ2-6, with a weak D call TRBD1 (6 bases). CDR1 is SGHRS and CDR2 is YFSETQ in the germline V gene. Trimming took off 1 base at V and 2 bases at J, with 19 bases between the two ends. This CDR3 is built from 19 residues. CDR3: CASSLLGAVLRAGANVLTF. CDR3 sequence (DNA): TGCGCCAGCAGCTTGTTGGGGGCGGTCCTTCGGGCTGGGGCCAACGTCCTGACTTTC.

The chain uses TRBV7-2 and TRBJ2-5; D may be TRBD2 (5 bases). CDR3 length: 15 residues. V dropped 1 base and J dropped 5 bases, with 14 bases sitting between them. Germline V lookup: CDR1 SGHTA, CDR2 FQGNSA. In nucleotides, the CDR3 is TGTGCCAGCAGCTTAGGGTTAGCGAACCGTGAGACCCAGTACTTC. Its translation: CASSLGLANRETQYF.

The J gene is TRBJ2-5, the V gene TRBV7-9; D unresolved. The V gene's germline CDR1 is SEHNR and CDR2 FQNEAQ (reference sequence). V shed 1 base and J shed 4 bases, with 7 bases lying between them. The CDR3 totals 13 residues. CDR3 in amino acids: CASSLDLVETQYF. For the CDR3, the DNA is TGTGCCAGCAGCTTAGACCTGGTAGAGACCCAGTACTTC.

V is TRBV25-1 and J is TRBJ1-2; 7 positions match TRBD1. With V trimmed by 6 bases and J by 8 bases, 9 bases remained unmatched. The germline V gene has CDR1 MGHDK and CDR2 SYGVNS. The length of the CDR3 is 13 residues. CDR3 DNA sequence: TGTGCCAGCAGCTCAGGGGGATCGGGCGGCTACACCTTC. It translates to CASSSGGSGGYTF.

The chain uses TRBV9 and TRBJ2-1; perhaps TRBD1 as D (5 bases). This CDR3 is built from 16 residues. Germline-derived CDR1 and CDR2 are SGDLS and YYNGEE. V gave up 3 bases and J gave up 8 bases, with 21 bases separating them. The CDR3 bases are TGTGCCAGCAGCGAACCGATCCAGCAGGGCATCTATGAGCAGTTCTTC. Translated, it gives CASSEPIQQGIYEQFF.

The chain couples TRBV27 to TRBJ2-3; 12 positions agree with TRBD2. The CDR3 consists of 16 residues. Trimming took 5 bases from V and 2 from J; bases not matched to a gene: 5. In germline, CDR1 is MNHEY, CDR2 SMNVEV (reference sequence). The CDR3: CASSPGLAGPTDTQYF. CDR3 nucleotide sequence: TGTGCCAGCAGTCCGGGACTAGCGGGCCCCACAGATACGCAGTATTTT.

This clonotype showed up many times. This chain joins TRBV12-3 or TRBV12-4 and TRBJ2-7; 8 nucleotides align to TRBD1. The V and J ends lost 7 bases and 7 bases, in that order; junction bases with no gene match: 12. This CDR3 is 14 amino acids long. The CDR3 loop reads CASTIRDRSREQYF. The DNA for the CDR3 is TGTGCCAGCACTATAAGGGACAGGAGTAGGGAGCAGTACTTC.